One sample yielded the 20 T cell receptor beta chains listed below, sequenced in a study of regulatory T cells in long-lasting Graves disease. Arm-PCR of CDR3 regions with iRepertoire HTBI primers generated TCR beta libraries. TCRdb redid the calling of the multiplex PCR reads with MiXCR, one entry per CDR3 protein. The table records 300,000 to 400,000 distinct CDR3 sequences, 16% of them present only once. The time point here: newly diagnosed GD, antithyroid drugs for less than 3 months. RNA from PBMCs was the source of the TCR library. These data were likewise used in another study, on T cells in Graves' hyperthyroidism and ophthalmopathy.

Sequenced material: peripheral blood mononuclear cells (PBMCs), taken at new diagnosis, from a patient treated with antithyroid drugs. These receptors came from a man aged 35 to 55 with Graves disease.

This clonotype occurred many times. The genes are TRBV27 and TRBJ1-5; 8 bases are a match to TRBD1. The CDR3 sequence is 15 residues long. Germline CDR1 reads MNHEY; CDR2 reads SMNVEV (reference sequence). V shed 6 bases, J shed 0 bases, and the junction held 4 bases outside the gene matches. The CDR3 here is CASSLTGDSNQPQHF. For the CDR3, the DNA is TGTGCCAGCAGCCTGACAGGGGATAGCAATCAGCCCCAGCATTTT.

This clonotype was detected only a few times. This chain links TRBV5-4 with TRBJ2-5, with 7 positions matching TRBD2. CDR3 size: 13 residues. Germline V gene data show CDR1 as SGHNT and CDR2 as YYREEE (reference sequence). Losses at the gene ends were 8 bases for V and 4 bases for J; bases not matched to a gene: 8. CDR3 protein: CASALAGVETQYF. CDR3 in DNA: TGTGCCAGTGCCCTTGCGGGGGTAGAGACCCAGTACTTC.

Only a few counts were recorded for this clonotype. With a much larger clone just one base away, this may be a read error. The gene calls are TRBV3-1 and TRBJ2-5, with TRBD1 as a possible D gene (6 bases). The germline gives CDR1 LGHDT, CDR2 YNNKEL (reference sequence). The CDR3 is 14 amino acids. CDR3 protein: CASSPLRGQGTQYF. CDR3 nucleotides: TGTGCCAGCAGCCCTCTCAGGGGCCAAGGGACCCAGTACTTC.

As concerns this clonotype: A clone one base away is much larger, so this may be a read error. The gene calls are TRBV6-8 and TRBJ2-5; TRBD1 is a possible D gene (6 bases). CDR3 size: 15 residues. V was pared by 5 bases and J by 5 bases, with 18 bases between. Looked up from germline, CDR1 is MNHGY and CDR2 is SAAAGT. The CDR3 nucleotides read TGTGCCAGCAGTGAGCCACAGGGAAAGGGGGAGACCCAGTACTTC. Its translation: CASSEPQGKGETQYF.

As to this clonotype: Possible read error: a much larger clone is one base away. The V and J genes are TRBV30 and TRBJ2-3; 11 positions agree with TRBD1. The germline V gene has CDR1 GTSNPN and CDR2 SVGIG (reference sequence). The CDR3 is 14 residues long. With 2 bases clipped from V and 14 bases from J, the junction kept 12 bases outside the gene matches. The CDR3 DNA reads TGTGCCTGGAGTCCGGGACAGGGGGTCCCCCGCTGGTATTTT. This gives the protein CAWSPGQGVPRWYF. The full variable domain, with the rest looked up from reference TRBV30 and TRBJ2-3, is SQTIHQWPATLVQPVGSPLSLECTVEGTSNPNLYWYRQAAGRGLQLLFYSVGIGQISSEVPQNLSASRPQDRQFILSSKKLLLSDSGFYLCAWSPGQGVPRWYFGPGTRLTVL.

The V gene is TRBV28, the J gene TRBJ1-5, with D uncertain. The germline CDR1 and CDR2 sequences are MDHEN and SYDVKM. This CDR3 contains 15 residues. The germline V and J ends were trimmed by 5 bases and 5 bases, with 16 bases remaining between them. This chain's CDR3 is CASSRRERWDQPQHF. In DNA, the CDR3 is TGTGCCAGCAGTCGGCGGGAAAGGTGGGATCAGCCCCAGCATTTT.

This clonotype was recorded at least ten times. The rearrangement joins TRBV15 to TRBJ2-3; 9 bases match TRBD1. With 3 bases clipped from V and 2 bases from J, the junction kept 6 bases outside the gene matches. This CDR3 contains 16 residues. CDR1 is LNHNV, CDR2 YYDKDF, per germline (reference sequence). The CDR3 DNA reads TGTGCCACCAGCAGGCCGGGACAGGGCTCCACAGATACGCAGTATTTT. This translates into CATSRPGQGSTDTQYF. Supplemented by reference TRBV15 and TRBJ2-3, the full variable domain reads DAMVIQNPRYQVTQFGKPVTLSCSQTLNHNVMYWYQQKSSQAPKLLFHYYDKDFNNEADTPDNFQSRRPNTSFCFLDIRSPGLGDTAMYLCATSRPGQGSTDTQYFGPGTRLTVL.

This clonotype was seen a handful of times. V gene TRBV2 combines with J gene TRBJ2-1, with 12 bases lining up with TRBD2. J was trimmed by 7 bases and V by 2 bases; bases with no gene match: 3. CDR3 length: 15 residues. The germline V gene has CDR1 SNHLY and CDR2 FYNNEI. This CDR3 is CASSELAGGPNEQFF. CDR3 bases: TGTGCCAGCAGTGAACTAGCGGGGGGGCCTAATGAGCAGTTCTTC.

In its sample, this clonotype was seen many times. CDR3: CAISDGQANYGYTF. In nucleotides, the CDR3 is TGTGCCATCAGTGACGGCCAAGCTAACTATGGCTACACCTTC. This rearrangement joins TRBV10-3 to TRBJ1-2, with D unclear. Trimming cost V 3 bases and J 0 bases, with 8 bases left between them. Germline V CDR1 and CDR2: ENHRY, SYGVKD. The CDR3 extends over 14 amino acids.

This clonotype was found many times. The chain recombines TRBV12-3 or TRBV12-4 with TRBJ1-1; a weak D match, TRBD1 (5 bases). This CDR3 comprises 14 residues. Deletions cut 5 bases from V and 0 bases from J, with 10 bases between. The CDR3 sequence is CASSPGTLNTEAFF. CDR3 coding DNA: TGTGCCAGCAGTCCCGGGACCCTGAACACTGAAGCTTTCTTT.

In this sample, this clonotype turned up many times. V gene TRBV5-1 combines with J gene TRBJ2-7, with TRBD1 as a possible D gene (5 bases). Germline V gene data show CDR1 as SGHRS and CDR2 as YFSETQ. V was clipped by 4 bases and J by 3 bases, with 17 bases between them. The CDR3 loop spans 15 amino acids. In nucleotides, the CDR3 is TGCGCCAGCAGCCAATCACAGACAGAGTACTACGAGCAGTACTTC. This sequence encodes CASSQSQTEYYEQYF.

This clonotype was seen at least ten times. The J gene is TRBJ2-3, the V gene TRBV7-3; 7 bases fit TRBD2. V lost 6 bases and J lost 6; bases outside the gene matches: 0. The CDR3 spans 11 residues. Per the germline V gene, CDR1 is SGHTA and CDR2 is FQGTGA. The CDR3 is CASRGGDTQYF. The CDR3 nucleotides read TGTGCCAGCAGGGGGGGGGATACGCAGTATTTT. Combining the CDR3 with reference TRBV7-3 and TRBJ2-3 gives the whole variable domain GAGVSQTPSNKVTEKGKYVELRCDPISGHTALYWYRQSLGQGPEFLIYFQGTGAADDSGLPNDRFFAVRPEGSVSTLKIQRTERGDSAVYLCASRGGDTQYFGPGTRLTVL.

Notes on this clonotype: A much larger clone lies a single base off, so this may be a read error. The chain couples TRBV12-3 or TRBV12-4 to TRBJ2-7, with 8 bases aligning to TRBD2. This CDR3 is 15 amino acids long. With 4 bases clipped from V and 3 bases from J, the junction kept 8 bases outside the gene matches. CDR3 nucleotides: TGTGCCAGCAGTTCCCACTTAGCGGGGAACTACGAGCAGTACTTC. Encoded protein: CASSSHLAGNYEQYF.

The table lists this clonotype with many counts. The chain has TRBV6-1 and TRBJ2-5; 8 bases align to TRBD1. Germline-derived CDR1 and CDR2 are MNHNS and SASEGT. This CDR3 has 14 amino acids. Trimming took 1 base from V and 5 from J; bases not matched to a gene: 3. For the CDR3, the DNA is TGTGCCAGCAGTGAAGGCAGGGGGCTTGAGACCCAGTACTTC. It codes for CASSEGRGLETQYF.

This clonotype appeared many times. The chain links TRBV28 to TRBJ1-5, with D maybe TRBD1 (6 bases). Germline V CDR1 and CDR2: MDHEN, SYDVKM. Deletions cut 6 bases from V and 1 base from J, with 13 bases between. CDR3 length: 15 residues. CDR3: CASRMGDISNQPQHF. CDR3 bases: TGTGCCAGCAGGATGGGGGACATCAGCAATCAGCCCCAGCATTTT. The variable domain in full, with the rest retrieved from reference TRBV28 and TRBJ1-5, is DVKVTQSSRYLVKRTGEKVFLECVQDMDHENMFWYRQDPGLGLRLIYFSYDVKMKEKGDIPEGYSVSREKKERFSLILESASTNQTSMYLCASRMGDISNQPQHFGDGTRLSIL.

This clonotype was counted a few times. This chain uses TRBV9 with TRBJ2-1; D is perhaps TRBD2 (6 bases). In germline, CDR1 is SGDLS, CDR2 YYNGEE. This CDR3 is built from 13 residues. The ends were cut back, 3 bases at V and 4 bases at J, with 8 bases in the middle. The DNA of the CDR3 is TGTGCCAGCAGCGCGGGACTGTACAATGAGCAGTTCTTC. Translation: CASSAGLYNEQFF.

In this sample, this clonotype turned up once. A much bigger clone sits one base away, suggesting this may be a read error. The chain is built from TRBV6-1 and TRBJ1-4; TRBD1 aligns across 7 bases. The ends lost 8 bases at V and 8 bases at J; junction bases unmatched: 5. The CDR3 is 12 residues long. From germline, CDR1 is MNHNS and CDR2 SASEGT. Written as DNA, the CDR3 is TGTGCCAGCTCCAAGACAGGGGAAAAACTGTTTTTT. Its protein is CASSKTGEKLFF.

This chain joins TRBV28 and TRBJ2-3; the match to TRBD2 covers 14 bases. The CDR3 runs 15 residues. Trimming removed 6 bases from V and 7 bases from J; junction bases left unmatched: 6. Germline V gene data show CDR1 as MDHEN and CDR2 as SYDVKM. The CDR3 DNA sequence: TGTGCCAGCAGGGGGACTAGCGGGGGACCCAATACGCAGTATTTT. Translated, it gives CASRGTSGGPNTQYF. The entire variable domain, with the rest obtained from reference TRBV28 and TRBJ2-3, is as follows: DVKVTQSSRYLVKRTGEKVFLECVQDMDHENMFWYRQDPGLGLRLIYFSYDVKMKEKGDIPEGYSVSREKKERFSLILESASTNQTSMYLCASRGTSGGPNTQYFGPGTRLTVL.

This clonotype showed up many times. The chain employs TRBV30 and TRBJ2-5, with 8 bases aligning to TRBD1. This CDR3 comprises 14 residues. Germline CDR1 reads GTSNPN; CDR2 reads SVGIG (reference sequence). V lost 0 bases, J lost 5 bases, and 5 bases stayed unmatched. In DNA, the CDR3 is TGTGCCTGGAGTGTTGGGACAGGTTGGGAGACCCAGTACTTC. Its protein product is CAWSVGTGWETQYF.

In its sample, this clonotype was seen many times. The gene calls are TRBV28 and TRBJ1-1; D gene ambiguous. Trimming left V 5 bases short and J 6 bases short, with 10 bases between. Germline-derived CDR1 and CDR2 are MDHEN and SYDVKM. The CDR3 contains 12 residues. CDR3: CASSPRVAEAFF. DNA of the CDR3: TGTGCCAGCAGTCCAAGGGTGGCTGAAGCTTTCTTT.